This T cell receptor beta chain came from a study of blood T cell repertoires in COVID-19. The wider study: Whether acute or convalescent, the COVID-19 samples came from the United States, Italy and Spain. From T cells, B-cell-depleted T cells, or PBMCs came the material, which was cDNA or gDNA.

Seattle's enrolled individuals joined amid active infection and were then monitored longitudinally. Germline CDR1 is MNHEY and CDR2 is SVGAGI. V was pared by 2 bases and J by 3 bases, with 16 bases between. This CDR3 has 16 amino acids. How the authors handled the data: How many nucleated cells were present was estimated from reference gene primer amplification. Profiling relied on immunoSEQ multiplex PCR, and the TCRdb table lists in-frame clones only, not all of them. Clone size and V and J calls were adopted from that table, with D and trimming inferred from the DNA. This sample has about 300,000 clones; approximately 84% occur once, and the top ten carry approximately 1.5%.

The sequencing input was peripheral blood. This clonotype was obtained from a human donor with COVID-19, enrolled during active disease. The donor label of this sample is uncertain. V usage is TRBV6-5 and J usage is TRBJ1-1; the D is unclear. The CDR3 loop is CASSYVRRVSDTEAFF. In nucleotides, the CDR3 is TGTGCCAGCAGTTACGTCAGGAGGGTGTCGGACACTGAAGCTTTCTTT.